Listed here are 14 T cell receptor beta chains from one sample, sequenced in a study of OX40 agonist ivuxolimab in advanced cancers. Assay: immunoSEQ multiplex PCR; the TCRdb copy retains only in-frame clones and omits some. This table holds 55,000 to 80,000 clones, 86% found once. The sample in question was CD4+ or CD8+ T cells sorted from blood, obtained in a trial of the OX40 agonist ivuxolimab. Receptor source: an adult with an advanced solid tumor such as melanoma, head and neck, liver or kidney cancer.

This clone was picked up one time. V usage is TRBV5-6 and J usage is TRBJ1-4; the D is unclear. The CDR3 loop spans 15 amino acids. The V end lost 0 bases, the J end lost 2 bases, and 8 bases lay between the germline ends. Germline CDR1 and CDR2: SGHDT and YYEEEE. CDR3 sequence: CASSLVGITNEKLFF. In nucleotides, the CDR3 is TGTGCCAGCAGCTTGGTGGGGATTACTAATGAAAAACTGTTTTTT.

The rearrangement joins TRBV6-1 to TRBJ2-1; D ambiguous. Deletions cut 2 bases from V and 0 bases from J, with 11 bases between. The germline gives CDR1 MNHNS, CDR2 SASEGT. This CDR3 region has 16 residues. The CDR3 region has the DNA TGTGCCAGCAGTGAAAAAGGGATAAGCTCCTACAATGAGCAGTTCTTC. Translating it yields CASSEKGISSYNEQFF.

The CDR3 sequence is CASTGTRGYTF. CDR3 in DNA: TGTGCCAGCACAGGGACTCGCGGCTACACCTTC. The chain has TRBV28 and TRBJ1-2; D may be TRBD1 (5 bases). V was pared by 7 bases and J by 8 bases, with 11 bases between. Germline CDR1 and CDR2: MDHEN and SYDVKM. CDR3 size: 11 residues.

The genes are TRBV4-1 and TRBJ2-5, with D unclear. The CDR3 runs 16 residues. Germline V gene sequence: CDR1 MGHRA, CDR2 YSYEKL. The V and J ends lost 5 bases and 1 base respectively, with 17 bases between them. CDR3 nucleotides: TGCGCCAGCAGCTTCAAGCCCTTCGTGGCCCAAGAGACCCAGTACTTC. Amino acids: CASSFKPFVAQETQYF.

The chain links TRBV7-2 to TRBJ1-1, with unresolved D. V lost 1 base, J lost 6 bases, and 9 bases lay in between. Germline loops: CDR1 SGHTA, CDR2 FQGNSA. This CDR3 spans 13 amino acids. The CDR3 DNA reads as TGTGCCAGCAGCTTAGAGGACCGCTCTGAAGCTTTCTTT. Its protein product is CASSLEDRSEAFF.

The chain employs TRBV5-4 and TRBJ2-5; tentative D call: TRBD2 (5 bases). Trimming left V 0 bases short and J 6 bases short, with 9 bases between. CDR3 size: 13 residues. Germline V gene sequence: CDR1 SGHNT, CDR2 YYREEE (reference sequence). The CDR3 is CASSLETTQTQYF. CDR3 coding DNA: TGTGCCAGCAGCTTGGAGACTACCCAGACCCAGTACTTC.

The chain uses TRBV28 and TRBJ2-5, with 9 bases matching TRBD2. The tail of the sequence fits TRBJ2-7 better, so the J call may be wrong. The CDR3 spans 13 residues. The germline V gene encodes CDR1 MDHEN and CDR2 SYDVKM. CDR3 nucleotide sequence: TGTGCCACTATTAGCGGGAGAGTGTACGAGCAGTACTTC. This sequence encodes CATISGRVYEQYF.

This clone has just a few counts. This rearrangement joins TRBV25-1 to TRBJ2-7; no definite D call. The CDR3 covers 11 residues. V was trimmed by 5 bases and J by 2 bases, leaving 4 bases between them. Germline lookup yields CDR1 MGHDK and CDR2 SYGVNS. The CDR3: CASSTPYEQYF. The DNA of the CDR3 is TGTGCCAGCAGTACCCCCTACGAGCAGTACTTC.

This clone appeared once. This chain links TRBV5-4 with TRBJ2-3, with 8 bases matching TRBD2. CDR3 length: 17 residues. In germline, CDR1 is SGHNT, CDR2 YYREEE (reference sequence). J gave up 2 bases and V 1 base, and 9 bases lay outside the gene matches. This chain's CDR3 is CASSLSVAGGFTDTQYF. The CDR3 DNA sequence: TGTGCCAGCAGCTTGAGTGTGGCGGGAGGCTTCACAGATACGCAGTATTTT.

The CDR3 DNA reads as TGTGCCAGCAGCCTCGGGACAGTCAACACTGAAGCTTTCTTT. It codes for CASSLGTVNTEAFF. This chain links TRBV5-4 with TRBJ1-1, with TRBD1 matching over 7 bases. CDR1 SGHNT and CDR2 YYREEE come from the germline V gene (reference sequence). The CDR3 is 14 amino acids. The V segment lost 4 bases and the J segment 2 bases; nucleotides outside the gene matches: 5.

The chain joins TRBV29-1 to TRBJ2-7; D remains unclear. Deletions cut 4 bases from V and 0 bases from J, with 22 bases between. The CDR3 is made up of 17 amino acids. CDR1 is SQVTM, CDR2 ANQGSEA, per germline. CDR3 protein: CSVVKATKLISSYEQYF. The CDR3 coding sequence is TGCAGCGTTGTCAAGGCTACCAAACTTATCAGCTCCTACGAGCAGTACTTC.

This sequence joins TRBV23-1 and TRBJ2-7, with 7 bases aligning to TRBD1. TRBV23-1 is sorted into the ORF group, with uncertain function. Trimming took 3 bases from V and 0 from J; bases not matched to a gene: 8. The CDR3 covers 16 residues. Here the CDR3 reads CASSQGPRDSSYEQYF. In nucleotides, the CDR3 is TGCGCCAGCAGTCAGGGTCCCCGGGACAGCTCCTACGAGCAGTACTTC.

The chain employs TRBV18 and TRBJ2-2; D gene unclear. Trimming removed 2 bases from V and 6 bases from J, with 7 bases in between. The length of the CDR3 is 13 residues. Germline-derived CDR1 and CDR2 are KGHSH and LQKENI. The chain's CDR3 is CASSPDLSGELFF. Here the CDR3 DNA reads TGTGCCAGCTCACCAGACTTGTCCGGGGAGCTGTTTTTT.

The chain recombines TRBV5-4 with TRBJ2-3; 7 positions agree with TRBD1. Germline V CDR1 and CDR2: SGHNT, YYREEE (reference sequence). V shed 4 bases and J 6 bases; nucleotides not matched to a gene: 5. The CDR3 loop spans 13 amino acids. CDR3 in amino acids: CASSPGTADTQYF. The CDR3 DNA is TGTGCCAGCAGCCCAGGGACAGCGGATACGCAGTATTTT. Looking up the rest from reference TRBV5-4 and TRBJ2-3 gives the full variable domain: ETGVTQSPTHLIKTRGQQVTLRCSSQSGHNTVSWYQQALGQGPQFIFQYYREEENGRGNFPPRFSGLQFPNYSSELNVNALELDDSALYLCASSPGTADTQYFGPGTRLTVL.